What follows are 3 T cell receptor beta chains derived from one specimen sequenced in a study of T cell responses to AZD1222 COVID-19 vaccine. TCRdb's table, derived via immunoSEQ multiplex PCR, lists solely in-frame clones and lacks some. Here the sample spans 75,000 to 95,000 clones, 90% to 95% being singletons. The sequencing here drew on peripheral blood, taken on day 0 of MenACWY control vaccination. Source of these receptors: an adult in good health.

The J gene is TRBJ1-4, the V gene TRBV12-3 or TRBV12-4; D call uncertain. The CDR3 consists of 12 residues. The V end lost 6 bases, the J end lost 15 bases, and 17 bases lay between the germline ends. CDR3 loop: CASRTSTGRVFF. CDR3 sequence (DNA): TGTGCCAGCAGGACTTCGACCGGTCGTGTGTTTTTT.

The J gene is TRBJ1-2, the V gene TRBV11-2, with no clear D. From germline, CDR1 is SGHAT and CDR2 FQNNGV. This CDR3 comprises 14 residues. Trimming removed 0 bases at V and 7 bases at J, with 12 bases between. The CDR3 nucleotides read TGTGCCAGCAGCTTAGACCCGTACTTGAGTGGCTACACCTTC. It encodes CASSLDPYLSGYTF.

The chain carries TRBV19 and TRBJ1-4; D unresolved. The CDR3 consists of 14 residues. V shed 2 bases and J shed 2 bases, with 6 bases lying between them. Germline lookup yields CDR1 LNHDA and CDR2 SQIVND (reference sequence). This CDR3 is CASSIMATNEKLFF. The CDR3, as DNA: TGTGCCAGTAGTATAATGGCGACTAATGAAAAACTGTTTTTT.